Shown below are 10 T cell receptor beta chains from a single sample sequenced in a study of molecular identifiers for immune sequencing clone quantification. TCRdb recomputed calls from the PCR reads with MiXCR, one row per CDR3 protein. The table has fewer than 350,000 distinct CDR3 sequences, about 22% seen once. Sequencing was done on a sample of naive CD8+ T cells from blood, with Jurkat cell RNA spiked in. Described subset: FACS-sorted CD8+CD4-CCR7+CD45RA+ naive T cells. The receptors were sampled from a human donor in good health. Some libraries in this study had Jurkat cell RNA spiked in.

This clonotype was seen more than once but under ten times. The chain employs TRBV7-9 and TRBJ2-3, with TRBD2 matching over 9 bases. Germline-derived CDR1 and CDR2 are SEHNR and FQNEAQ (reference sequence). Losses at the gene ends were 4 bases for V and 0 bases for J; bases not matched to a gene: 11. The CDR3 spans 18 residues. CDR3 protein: CASSSDPLAGASTDTQYF. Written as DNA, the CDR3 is TGTGCCAGCAGCTCAGACCCCTTAGCGGGGGCTAGCACAGATACGCAGTATTTT.

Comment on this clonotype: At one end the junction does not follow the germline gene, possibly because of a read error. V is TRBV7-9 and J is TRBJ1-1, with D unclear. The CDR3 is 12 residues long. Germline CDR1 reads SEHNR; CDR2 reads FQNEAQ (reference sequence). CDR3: CASSWGDTGAFF. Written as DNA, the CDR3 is TGTGCCAGCAGCTGGGGAGACACTGGAGCTTTCTTT.

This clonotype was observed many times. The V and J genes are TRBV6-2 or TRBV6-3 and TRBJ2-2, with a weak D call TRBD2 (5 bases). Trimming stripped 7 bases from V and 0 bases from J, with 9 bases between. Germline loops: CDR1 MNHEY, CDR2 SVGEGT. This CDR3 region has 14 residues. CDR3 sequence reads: CASIDYTNTGELFF. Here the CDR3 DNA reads TGTGCCAGCATTGACTATACGAACACCGGGGAGCTGTTTTTT.

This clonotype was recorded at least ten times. In DNA form, the CDR3 reads TGTGCCAGCAGAGCCGATGGACAGCTCTACAATGAGCAGTTCTTC. Translated: CASRADGQLYNEQFF. The rearrangement uses TRBV6-5 and TRBJ2-1; TRBD1 might be the D (6 bases). Deletions cut 6 bases from V and 3 bases from J, with 15 bases between. In germline, CDR1 is MNHEY, CDR2 SVGAGI. CDR3 length: 15 amino acids.

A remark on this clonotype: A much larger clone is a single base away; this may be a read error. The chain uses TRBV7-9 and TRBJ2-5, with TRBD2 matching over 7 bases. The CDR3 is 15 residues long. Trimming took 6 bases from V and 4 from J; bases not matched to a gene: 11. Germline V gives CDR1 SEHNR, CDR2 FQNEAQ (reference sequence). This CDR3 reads CASRGGWASGETQYF. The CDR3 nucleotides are TGTGCCAGCAGAGGAGGCTGGGCTAGCGGAGAGACCCAGTACTTC.

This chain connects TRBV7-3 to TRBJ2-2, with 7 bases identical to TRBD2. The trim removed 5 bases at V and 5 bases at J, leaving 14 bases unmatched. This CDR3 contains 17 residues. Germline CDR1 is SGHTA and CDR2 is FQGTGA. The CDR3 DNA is TGTGCCAGCAGCCCGTACGCGGCTAGCGGAACTACCGGGGAGCTGTTTTTT. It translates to CASSPYAASGTTGELFF.

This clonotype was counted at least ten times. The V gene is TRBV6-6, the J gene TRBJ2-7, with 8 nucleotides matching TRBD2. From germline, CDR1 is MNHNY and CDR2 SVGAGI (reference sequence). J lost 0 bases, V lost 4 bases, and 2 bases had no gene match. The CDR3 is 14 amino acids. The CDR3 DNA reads TGTGCCAGCAGTTCGAGCGGGAGCTCCTACGAGCAGTACTTC. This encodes CASSSSGSSYEQYF.

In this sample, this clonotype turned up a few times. CDR3 in amino acids: CASSQDLGMLDTQYF. The CDR3 nucleotides are TGCGCCAGCAGCCAAGATTTGGGGATGCTAGATACGCAGTATTTT. The chain combines TRBV4-3 with TRBJ2-3; D is uncertain. The CDR3 contains 15 residues. CDR1 LGHNA and CDR2 YSLEER come from the germline V gene. V dropped 0 bases and J dropped 5 bases, with 12 bases sitting between them.

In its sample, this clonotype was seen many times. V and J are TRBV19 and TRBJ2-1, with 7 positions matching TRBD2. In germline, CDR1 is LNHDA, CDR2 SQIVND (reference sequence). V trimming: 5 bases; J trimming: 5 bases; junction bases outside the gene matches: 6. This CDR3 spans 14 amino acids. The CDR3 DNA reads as TGTGCCAGTAGTCCCGGGGGGTACCACAATGAGCAGTTCTTC. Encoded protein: CASSPGGYHNEQFF.

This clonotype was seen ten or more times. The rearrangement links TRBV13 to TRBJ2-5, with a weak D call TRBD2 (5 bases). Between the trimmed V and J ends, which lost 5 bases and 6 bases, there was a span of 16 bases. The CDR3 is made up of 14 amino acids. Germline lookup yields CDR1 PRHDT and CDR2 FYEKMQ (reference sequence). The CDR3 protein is CASSPRTGEKTQYF. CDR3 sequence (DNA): TGTGCCAGCAGCCCGCGGACTGGAGAAAAGACCCAGTACTTC.